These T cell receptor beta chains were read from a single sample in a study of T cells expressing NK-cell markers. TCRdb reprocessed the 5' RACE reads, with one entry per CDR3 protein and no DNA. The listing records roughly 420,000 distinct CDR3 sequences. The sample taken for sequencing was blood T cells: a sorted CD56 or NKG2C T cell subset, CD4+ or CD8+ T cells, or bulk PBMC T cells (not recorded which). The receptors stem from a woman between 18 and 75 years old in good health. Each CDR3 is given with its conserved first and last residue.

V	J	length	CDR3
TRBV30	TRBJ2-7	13	CAWSIAGVYEQYF
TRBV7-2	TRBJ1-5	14	CASSPLGRDQPQHF
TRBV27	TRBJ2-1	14	CASRPKSSYNEQFF
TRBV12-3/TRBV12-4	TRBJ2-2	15	CASSWVFPGTGELFF
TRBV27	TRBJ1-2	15	CASSLSTGIDYGYTF
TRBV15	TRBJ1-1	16	CATSRPPGQGSTEAFF
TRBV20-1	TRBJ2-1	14	CSADGLAGRDEQFF
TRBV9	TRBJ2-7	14	CASSVSWGGYEQYF
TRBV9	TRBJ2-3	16	CASSKRGLAVTDTQYF
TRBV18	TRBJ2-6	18	CASSPPGGGSSGANVLTF
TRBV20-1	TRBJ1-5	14	CSATDRGIGQPQHF
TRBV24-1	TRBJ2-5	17	CATSDLQLQGGEETQYF
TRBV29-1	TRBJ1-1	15	CSVEVGAVLNTEAFF
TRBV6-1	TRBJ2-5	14	CASSRQGPSWTQYF
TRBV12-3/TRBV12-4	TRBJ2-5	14	CASSFSVAGETQYF
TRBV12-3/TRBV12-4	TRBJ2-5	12	CASSKLGGTQYF
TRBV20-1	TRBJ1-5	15	CSAISPSGVSQPQHF
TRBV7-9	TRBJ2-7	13	CASSLAGNYEQYF
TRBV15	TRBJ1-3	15	CATSTGGLGGNTIYF
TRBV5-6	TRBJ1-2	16	CASSSETGDWDYGYTF
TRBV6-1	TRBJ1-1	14	CASSTTGRNTEAFF
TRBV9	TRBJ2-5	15	CASSGGWQGGKTQYF